This T cell receptor beta chain was profiled in a study of cytomegalovirus exposure and HLA in healthy donors. Primers included in the PCR were 60 Vbeta and 13 Jbeta primers. Only in-frame clones appear in the TCRdb table, and some are missing; sequencing was by immunoSEQ multiplex PCR. Altogether 150,000 to 170,000 clones are present, about 68% being singletons, with the ten largest covering around 1.5%. CDR3 length: 14 residues. Germline CDR1 reads MDHEN; CDR2 reads SYDVKM. J was trimmed by 2 bases and V by 6 bases; bases with no gene match: 7. Notes on the study in general: TRBV6-2, TRBV6-3 and some other V segments were excluded as indistinguishable.

On this clone itself: No antigen is known for it.

The genes are TRBV28 and TRBJ2-7; 7 positions match TRBD1. Input material: PBMCs. This receptor was obtained from a man aged 18 to 29 in good health and CMV-seronegative. CDR3: CASSQQGPTYEQYF. As DNA, the CDR3 is TGTGCCAGCAGCCAACAGGGGCCCACCTACGAGCAGTACTTC. Filled out from reference TRBV28 and TRBJ2-7, the complete variable domain reads DVKVTQSSRYLVKRTGEKVFLECVQDMDHENMFWYRQDPGLGLRLIYFSYDVKMKEKGDIPEGYSVSREKKERFSLILESASTNQTSMYLCASSQQGPTYEQYFGPGTRLTVT.